This T cell receptor beta chain was captured by sequencing in a study of cytomegalovirus exposure and HLA in healthy donors. Whole-study findings and limits: There were reportedly fewer N-insertions in an Asian-associated ancestry cluster than the approximately 700-donor mean, in a later analysis. Association of a missense DCLRE1C variant with TCR beta V- and J-gene trimming was reported in a later analysis.

60 Vbeta and 13 Jbeta primers were used in PCR. Repertoires were generated with immunoSEQ multiplex PCR, while TCRdb's copy carries only in-frame clones and drops some. The top ten clones hold 4% to 5% of a sample with about 190,000 clones, roughly 75% of them seen once. In regard to this clone: The antigen is undetermined.

Trimming took 4 bases from V and 4 from J, leaving 13 bases between them. From germline, CDR1 is SQVTM and CDR2 ANQGSEA. The CDR3 contains 13 residues. J is TRBJ1-2 and V is TRBV29-1; D unresolved. This receptor was identified in a man aged 25-45 years in good health and CMV-seropositive. Sequencing was carried out using PBMCs. The CDR3 spells CSVVPGASYGYTF. CDR3 nucleotides: TGCAGCGTTGTTCCGGGAGCTTCCTATGGCTACACCTTC.